This T cell receptor beta chain derives from a study of shared clonotypes between healthy human individuals. This CDR3 has 14 residues. Trimming took 3 bases from V and 6 from J, leaving 12 bases between them. Germline V lookup: CDR1 SGHNT, CDR2 YYREEE (reference sequence). Investigators divided CD4+ cells into CD45RA+ naive and CD45RA-negative memory subsets. Libraries were prepared by immunoSEQ multiplex PCR; TCRdb keeps only in-frame clonotypes and omits some of them. The sample consists of 2,500,000 or so clones, around 92% of them appearing once. The material sequenced was naive CD4+ T cells from PBMCs. Subset denoted: CD45RA+ positively selected. The V and J genes are TRBV5-4 and TRBJ2-2; D remains ambiguous. The sequence was obtained from a man aged 18 to 35 in good health. Some clones in this sample may be carry-over from other donors' samples. The CDR3, as DNA: TGTGCCAGCAGCTCCGGGCTCCCTCCCGGGGAGCTGTTTTTT. Translating gives CASSSGLPPGELFF.